Listed here are 25 T cell receptor beta chains from one sample, sequenced in a study of shared clonotypes between healthy human individuals. Assay used: immunoSEQ multiplex PCR; TCRdb lists only in-frame clones, some missing. This table has more than 500,000 clones, 95% to 96% appearing once. The sequencing sample was made of naive CD4+ T cells sorted from blood. Subset defined: CD45RA+ positively selected. These TCRs come from a woman younger than 45 in good health.

The rearrangement uses TRBV5-1 and TRBJ2-5, with D tentatively TRBD1 or TRBD2 (5 bases each). CDR1 is SGHRS and CDR2 is YFSETQ in the germline V gene. V lost 0 bases, J lost 7 bases, and 13 bases lay in between. CDR3 length: 14 residues. The CDR3 loop reads CASSLVQGAGTQYF. The CDR3 DNA reads as TGCGCCAGCAGCTTGGTCCAGGGTGCGGGGACCCAGTACTTC.

The gene calls are TRBV28 and TRBJ1-1, with D tentatively TRBD1 (5 bases). The CDR3 has 13 amino acids. V gave up 6 bases and J gave up 5 bases, with 13 bases separating them. Germline values: CDR1 MDHEN, CDR2 SYDVKM. In nucleotides, the CDR3 is TGTGCCAGCAGATCATCAGGGAGGACTGAAGCTTTCTTT. As protein: CASRSSGRTEAFF.

The V gene is TRBV4-1, the J gene TRBJ2-7; D gene unclear. The germline V gene encodes CDR1 MGHRA and CDR2 YSYEKL. This CDR3 has 15 amino acids. The V and J ends lost 1 base and 2 bases respectively, with 12 bases between them. CDR3 sequence: CASSQAYQVAYEQYF. The CDR3 DNA is TGCGCCAGCAGCCAAGCTTACCAGGTGGCCTACGAGCAGTACTTC.

This chain joins TRBV5-1 and TRBJ2-1; TRBD1 matches 12 bases. Germline CDR1 reads SGHRS; CDR2 reads YFSETQ. This CDR3 is built from 15 residues. The junction had 8 bases not matched to a gene; V was cut back by 4 bases and J by 9 bases. The CDR3 sequence: CASSQGQGAMIEQFF. CDR3 DNA sequence: TGCGCCAGCAGCCAGGGACAGGGGGCGATGATTGAGCAGTTCTTC.

The chain has TRBV19 and TRBJ1-3; D gene ambiguous. Germline values: CDR1 LNHDA, CDR2 SQIVND (reference sequence). The CDR3 runs 16 residues. Trimming shortened V by 7 bases and J by 4 bases, and 20 bases separated the two germline ends. The CDR3: CASTPSGKEGGNTIYF. The CDR3 region has the DNA TGTGCCAGTACCCCCTCGGGGAAAGAAGGAGGAAACACCATATATTTT.

The V call is TRBV2, the J call TRBJ2-5, with 9 nucleotides matching TRBD2. The closer fit of TRBJ2-7 to the DNA end suggests the J call may be wrong. CDR3 size: 17 residues. Germline values: CDR1 SNHLY, CDR2 FYNNEI. The CDR3 coding sequence is TGTGCCAGCAGTGAGAGGAGAGGACTAGCGACTGGGAGCGAGCAGTACTTC. Its translation: CASSERRGLATGSEQYF.

The chain is built from TRBV30 and TRBJ1-2; no firm D call. Trimming shortened V by 1 base and J by 5 bases, and 11 bases separated the two germline ends. The CDR3 consists of 13 residues. Germline V CDR1 and CDR2: GTSNPN, SVGIG (reference sequence). The CDR3 sequence is CAWSDRGRYGYTF. CDR3 nucleotide sequence: TGTGCCTGGAGTGACCGGGGTAGATATGGCTACACCTTC.

This chain links TRBV28 with TRBJ2-3, with D hard to call. The V end was cut by 7 bases, the J end by 6 bases, with 14 bases between. The CDR3 runs 13 residues. The germline gives CDR1 MDHEN, CDR2 SYDVKM. CDR3 protein: CASTKTARDTQYF. The CDR3 DNA reads as TGTGCCAGCACTAAAACAGCACGGGATACGCAGTATTTT. Variable domain in full (rest from reference TRBV28 and TRBJ2-3): DVKVTQSSRYLVKRTGEKVFLECVQDMDHENMFWYRQDPGLGLRLIYFSYDVKMKEKGDIPEGYSVSREKKERFSLILESASTNQTSMYLCASTKTARDTQYFGPGTRLTVL.

This clone was counted a single time. Other DNA sequences in the same sample also yield this CDR3. The chain uses TRBV28 and TRBJ1-5; D gene uncertain. V was trimmed by 1 base and J by 3 bases, leaving 4 bases between them. The CDR3 sequence is 13 residues long. Germline V gives CDR1 MDHEN, CDR2 SYDVKM. The chain's CDR3 is CASSLSLNQPQHF. The DNA for the CDR3 is TGTGCCAGCAGTTTATCCCTCAATCAGCCCCAGCATTTT.

The CDR3 region is CASSYSRGGYSYEQYF. CDR3 sequence (DNA): TGTGCCAGCAGTTACTCGAGGGGAGGGTACTCCTACGAGCAGTACTTC. The rearrangement uses TRBV6-5 and TRBJ2-7; TRBD2 agrees at 7 bases. V was pared by 0 bases and J by 0 bases, with 5 bases of the junction left unmatched. The CDR3 contains 16 residues. In germline, CDR1 is MNHEY, CDR2 SVGAGI.

The V and J genes are TRBV2 and TRBJ1-1, with a tentative D call TRBD1 (5 bases). This CDR3 has 12 residues. Trimming pared 7 bases from V and 7 bases from J, leaving 13 bases between. Germline CDR1 reads SNHLY; CDR2 reads FYNNEI. CDR3 region: CASTWRGGEAFF. The CDR3 region has the DNA TGTGCCAGCACCTGGCGGGGGGGTGAAGCTTTCTTT.

This clone has only one observation. The CDR3: CASSLTGLNSNQPQHF. Here the CDR3 DNA reads TGCGCCAGCAGCTTGACAGGGTTAAATAGCAATCAGCCCCAGCATTTT. V gene TRBV5-1 combines with J gene TRBJ1-5; tentative D call: TRBD1 (6 bases). The V gene's germline CDR1 is SGHRS and CDR2 YFSETQ. The CDR3 runs to 16 residues. The V end lost 1 base, the J end lost 0 bases, and 11 bases lay between the germline ends.

This chain connects TRBV6-5 to TRBJ2-1, with a weak D call TRBD2 (5 bases). Trimming took 4 bases from V and 0 from J, leaving 10 bases between them. This CDR3 region has 15 residues. CDR1 and CDR2 from the germline V gene are MNHEY and SVGAGI. The CDR3: CASSSSGHSYNEQFF. The CDR3 DNA is TGTGCCAGCAGTTCAAGCGGTCACTCCTACAATGAGCAGTTCTTC.

V and J are TRBV11-2 and TRBJ1-1; perhaps TRBD1 as D (6 bases). Germline V CDR1 and CDR2: SGHAT, FQNNGV. The CDR3 is 15 amino acids. The ends were cut back, 2 bases at V and 1 base at J, with 11 bases in the middle. CDR3 in DNA: TGTGCCAGCAGCTTACGGCTGGGACAGAACACTGAAGCTTTCTTT. Its translation is CASSLRLGQNTEAFF. Using reference TRBV11-2 and TRBJ1-1 for the parts outside the CDR3, the full variable domain is EAGVAQSPRYKIIEKRQSVAFWCNPISGHATLYWYQQILGQGPKLLIQFQNNGVVDDSQLPKDRFSAERLKGVDSTLKIQPAKLEDSAVYLCASSLRLGQNTEAFFGQGTRLTVV.

J is TRBJ2-7 and V is TRBV6-5, with 10 bases identical to TRBD1. The CDR3 is made up of 15 amino acids. With V trimmed by 6 bases and J by 2 bases, 7 bases remained unmatched. CDR1 and CDR2 from the germline V gene are MNHEY and SVGAGI. CDR3 in amino acids: CASSPGTGEAYEQYF. CDR3 nucleotides: TGTGCCAGCAGCCCTGGGACAGGGGAAGCCTACGAGCAGTACTTC.

This clone was seen once. This chain joins TRBV7-7 and TRBJ2-1, with D hard to call. In germline, CDR1 is SSHAT, CDR2 FNYEAQ (reference sequence). Trimming shortened V by 2 bases and J by 6 bases, and 8 bases separated the two germline ends. The CDR3 covers 13 residues. The CDR3 loop is CASSLNFRNEQFF. As DNA, the CDR3 is TGTGCCAGCAGCTTAAATTTTCGCAATGAGCAGTTCTTC. Variable domain in full (rest from reference TRBV7-7 and TRBJ2-1): GAGVSQSPRYKVTKRGQDVTLRCDPISSHATLYWYQQALGQGPEFLTYFNYEAQPDKSGLPSDRFSAERPEGSISTLTIQRTEQRDSAMYRCASSLNFRNEQFFGPGTRLTVL.

As to this clone: Other DNA sequences within the sample encode an identical CDR3. The chain couples TRBV18 to TRBJ2-5, with 10 bases identical to TRBD2. V lost 3 bases to trimming and J lost 4 bases; unmatched junction nucleotides: 2. Per the germline V gene, CDR1 is KGHSH and CDR2 is LQKENI. The CDR3 covers 14 residues. The CDR3 is CASSPSGRGETQYF. CDR3 nucleotide sequence: TGTGCCAGCTCACCGAGCGGGAGGGGAGAGACCCAGTACTTC. The full variable domain, with the rest looked up from reference TRBV18 and TRBJ2-5, is NAGVMQNPRHLVRRRGQEARLRCSPMKGHSHVYWYRQLPEEGLKFMVYLQKENIIDESGMPKERFSAEFPKEGPSILRIQQVVRGDSAAYFCASSPSGRGETQYFGPGTRLLVL.

This chain joins TRBV6-4 and TRBJ2-5; D may be TRBD1 (6 bases). This CDR3 has 14 amino acids. V was trimmed by 6 bases and J by 1 base, leaving 12 bases between them. In germline, CDR1 is MRHNA, CDR2 SNTAGT. The CDR3 is CASRDSAPQETQYF. The CDR3 nucleotides are TGTGCCAGCAGGGACAGTGCGCCCCAAGAGACCCAGTACTTC.

The rearrangement uses TRBV28 and TRBJ2-2; possibly TRBD1 or TRBD2 for D (5 bases each). V was pared by 5 bases and J by 3 bases, with 13 bases between. Germline V gene data show CDR1 as MDHEN and CDR2 as SYDVKM. CDR3 length equals 15 residues. The CDR3 is CASSPGTGYTGELFF. The CDR3 DNA is TGTGCCAGCAGTCCCGGGACCGGGTACACCGGGGAGCTGTTTTTT.

The rearrangement uses TRBV28 and TRBJ2-7; 8 bases are shared with TRBD1. Germline V CDR1 and CDR2: MDHEN, SYDVKM. V was clipped by 3 bases and J by 1 base; unmatched bases: 8. The CDR3 has 16 residues. CDR3 bases: TGTGCCAGCAGTTTCCTCCCGGGACAGGCTTCCTACGAGCAGTACTTC. This gives the protein CASSFLPGQASYEQYF.

The chain uses TRBV9 and TRBJ2-3; D gene ambiguous. Trimming pared 6 bases from V and 4 bases from J, leaving 9 bases between. This CDR3 is built from 12 residues. Germline V lookup: CDR1 SGDLS, CDR2 YYNGEE. The CDR3 bases are TGTGCCAGCATTCCAGTCCCAGATACGCAGTATTTT. Translating it yields CASIPVPDTQYF.

The V gene is TRBV28, the J gene TRBJ1-1, with D possibly TRBD1 on 5 matching bases. Germline V lookup: CDR1 MDHEN, CDR2 SYDVKM. The CDR3 covers 14 residues. V lost 6 bases to trimming and J lost 1 base, with 12 bases between them. The CDR3 here is CASRLPTENTEAFF. Written as DNA, the CDR3 is TGTGCCAGCAGACTTCCGACAGAGAACACTGAAGCTTTCTTT.

The rearrangement links TRBV2 to TRBJ2-3; TRBD2 matches at 13 bases. This CDR3 is 17 amino acids long. Germline V gene sequence: CDR1 SNHLY, CDR2 FYNNEI. J was trimmed by 4 bases and V by 6 bases; bases with no gene match: 10. The DNA for the CDR3 is TGTGCCAGCAGCGACCCTCCGGGACTAGCGGGATCAGATACGCAGTATTTT. Protein product: CASSDPPGLAGSDTQYF.

J is TRBJ2-5 and V is TRBV21-1. TRBV21-1 is given as a pseudogene. This CDR3 has 12 amino acids. The CDR3 DNA reads TGTGCCAGCAGCAAAGCGCTTTGGGCCCAGTACTTC. As protein: CASSKALWAQYF.

J is TRBJ2-7 and V is TRBV4-1; 10 nucleotides match TRBD2. The CDR3 covers 16 residues. Trimming removed 0 bases from V and 3 bases from J; junction bases left unmatched: 5. Germline V gives CDR1 MGHRA, CDR2 YSYEKL. This CDR3 reads CASSQEKREGIYEQYF. Written as DNA, the CDR3 is TGCGCCAGCAGCCAAGAGAAGCGGGAGGGTATCTACGAGCAGTACTTC.